In its sample, the clone carrying this T cell receptor beta chain was seen a few times. Its specificity is not known. Germline-derived CDR1 and CDR2 are GTSNPN and SVGIG (reference sequence). Trimming pared 0 bases from V and 6 bases from J, leaving 14 bases between. The CDR3 totals 14 residues. This sample is part of a study of vaccination effects on CD4 cells after COVID-19. About the research overall: Participants completed two doses of the BNT162b2 or mRNA-1273 vaccine.

Peptide-pool stimulation followed by sequencing identified expanded antigen-specific CD4+ clonotypes in the ViraFEST assay. Culture proceeded for more than 8 days, and CD4+ T cells were then isolated. Overall study results and limits: At late timepoints after vaccination, vaccine- and infection-induced clones shrank markedly. Common cold coronaviruses were cross-recognized by only 1 of 255 vaccine-induced clones in healthy vaccinees. Convalescent patients were few in the study, and early post-infection timepoints were absent.

Profiling relied on immunoSEQ multiplex PCR, and the TCRdb table lists in-frame clones only, not all of them. The profile covers 13,000 to 15,000 clones, with approximately 82% appearing a single time and 25% taken by the ten largest. The sample in question was CD4+ T cells from PBMCs cultured with HCoV-229E spike peptides, obtained before COVID-19 vaccination. The TCR sequence derives from a human donor who received a COVID-19 vaccine. This chain links TRBV30 with TRBJ1-2, with D perhaps matching TRBD1 (6 bases). The CDR3 bases are TGTGCCTGGAGTGTATTTCTGGGGGGCCATGGCTACACCTTC. It codes for CAWSVFLGGHGYTF. The full variable domain, completed using reference TRBV30 and TRBJ1-2, is SQTIHQWPATLVQPVGSPLSLECTVEGTSNPNLYWYRQAAGRGLQLLFYSVGIGQISSEVPQNLSASRPQDRQFILSSKKLLLSDSGFYLCAWSVFLGGHGYTFGSGTRLTVV.